This T cell receptor beta chain was obtained from a study of shared clonotypes between healthy human individuals. Looking at the study overall: Used for every donor were three CD4 naive, three CD4 memory, two CD8 naive and one CD8 memory plate. Study conclusions and caveats: At large depth, rarefaction still showed sorted-subset sequencing to be incomplete. Relative to their counterparts shared across all four donors, non-shared clonotypes exhibited diminished generation probabilities.

With regard to this clone: The antigen is unknown.

The CDR3 spans 15 residues. The germline V gene encodes CDR1 SGHAT and CDR2 FQNNGV. The V gene lost 5 bases and the J gene lost 1 base, with 11 bases spanning the gap. Terminally differentiated effector memory CD45RA+ cells were excluded from the naive CD8 cells, which were CD45RO-negative and positively selected for CCR7. In replicate PCRs of sorted subsets, roughly 200 ng DNA, tens of thousands of T cell genomes, was used. Assay: immunoSEQ multiplex PCR; the TCRdb copy retains only in-frame clones and omits some. The sample includes roughly 2.1 million clones, more than 85% of them seen just once. This sequence joins TRBV11-2 and TRBJ2-2, with D possibly called TRBD1 or TRBD2 (5 bases each). This TCR was sampled from a man between 18 and 29 years old in good health. Some clones in this sample may be carry-over from other donors' samples. Sequencing was carried out using naive CD8+ T cells from PBMCs. CDR3 sequence reads: CASSPRDVNTGELFF. CDR3 coding DNA: TGTGCCAGCAGCCCCCGGGACGTGAACACCGGGGAGCTGTTTTTT.